One sample yielded the 13 T cell receptor beta chains listed below, sequenced in a study of regulatory T cells in long-lasting Graves disease. With iRepertoire HTBI primers and Arm-PCR of CDR3 regions, TCR beta libraries were built. TCRdb independently ran MiXCR on the multiplex PCR reads; one entry per CDR3 protein. Of some 340,000 distinct CDR3 sequences detected, 10% to 15% appear once; the ten largest clones hold about 20%. Specified time point: newly diagnosed GD, antithyroid drugs for less than 3 months. With RNA extracted from PBMCs as input, the TCR library was made. This sample was also put to use in a study of T cells in Graves' hyperthyroidism and ophthalmopathy.

This sample comprised peripheral blood mononuclear cells (PBMCs), obtained at new diagnosis, from a patient treated with antithyroid drugs. These receptors were taken from a woman younger than 35 with Graves disease.

CDR3 nucleotides: TGCGCCAGCAGTCCGGGGGGCCCTCTGGCAGCGACGCAGTATTTT. It yields the protein CASSPGGPLAATQYF. The rearrangement links TRBV10-1 to TRBJ2-3; perhaps TRBD2 as D (7 bases). Germline loops: CDR1 WNHNN, CDR2 SYGVQD (reference sequence). Trimming removed 5 bases at V and 9 bases at J, with 21 bases between. This CDR3 has 15 amino acids.

This clonotype was counted many times. The chain employs TRBV11-1 and TRBJ2-6; TRBD2 matches 7 bases. From germline, CDR1 is SGHAT and CDR2 FQDESV (reference sequence). The junction had 9 bases not matched to a gene; V was cut back by 4 bases and J by 0 bases. This CDR3 region has 18 residues. CDR3 protein: CASSWYFGGISGANVLTF. CDR3 DNA: TGTGCCAGCAGCTGGTATTTCGGGGGGATCTCTGGGGCCAACGTCCTGACTTTC.

This clonotype was seen repeatedly, ten times or more. This chain uses TRBV28 with TRBJ2-7; 7 bases are shared with TRBD2. V lost 2 bases to trimming and J lost 3 bases; unmatched junction nucleotides: 4. CDR3 length: 14 residues. Germline V gene sequence: CDR1 MDHEN, CDR2 SYDVKM. In DNA, the CDR3 is TGTGCCAGCAGTTTAGGGGGGGGGGGCTACGAGCAGTACTTC. Its translation: CASSLGGGGYEQYF. Full variable domain (outside the CDR3, taken from reference TRBV28 and TRBJ2-7): DVKVTQSSRYLVKRTGEKVFLECVQDMDHENMFWYRQDPGLGLRLIYFSYDVKMKEKGDIPEGYSVSREKKERFSLILESASTNQTSMYLCASSLGGGGYEQYFGPGTRLTVT.

This clonotype appeared a few times. The chain joins TRBV6-1 to TRBJ1-2; D is undetermined. The CDR3 is 13 amino acids. The ends were cut back, 7 bases at V and 0 bases at J, with 9 bases in the middle. The germline V gene has CDR1 MNHNS and CDR2 SASEGT. The CDR3 DNA sequence: TGTGCCAGCATTGCAGGCGCTAACTATGGCTACACCTTC. Its translation: CASIAGANYGYTF.

This clonotype was seen repeatedly, ten times or more. The chain links TRBV12-3 or TRBV12-4 to TRBJ1-5; D is possibly TRBD1 (5 bases). The CDR3 is 15 amino acids. Trimming took 4 bases from V and 2 from J, leaving 12 bases between them. CDR3 coding DNA: TGTGCCAGCAGTTCCGACAGATGGGGCAATCAGCCCCAGCATTTT. This codes for CASSSDRWGNQPQHF.

This clonotype turned up a few times. This chain connects TRBV28 to TRBJ2-7; D is ambiguous. Trimming took off 4 bases at V and 3 bases at J, with 10 bases between the two ends. The CDR3 is 13 amino acids. Germline V gene lookup returns CDR1 MDHEN and CDR2 SYDVKM. The CDR3 spells CASSSELNYEQYV. For the CDR3, the DNA is TGTGCCAGCAGTTCTGAGCTAAACTACGAGCAGTACGTC.

CDR3 loop: CASSPGQGAGYTF. DNA for the CDR3: TGTGCCAGCAGCCCGGGACAGGGGGCCGGCTACACCTTC. The chain is built from TRBV7-6 and TRBJ1-2, with TRBD1 matching 12 bases. The CDR3 totals 13 residues. Germline trimming cut 5 bases from V and 8 bases from J; bases unmatched to any gene: 3. Germline assignment: CDR1 SGHVS and CDR2 FNYEAQ.

This clonotype has ten or more counts. The V gene is TRBV6-1, the J gene TRBJ2-7, with TRBD1 matching 8 bases. The CDR3 runs 13 residues. Germline CDR1 and CDR2: MNHNS and SASEGT. V shed 6 bases and J 5 bases; nucleotides not matched to a gene: 6. CDR3 nucleotides: TGTGCCAGCAGAGGGACAGGACGGCACGAGCAGTACGTC. It yields the protein CASRGTGRHEQYV.

The genes are TRBV11-2 and TRBJ1-3, with D unclear. The CDR3 spans 17 residues. The germline V gene has CDR1 SGHAT and CDR2 FQNNGV. The V end lost 4 bases, the J end lost 2 bases, and 18 bases lay between the germline ends. CDR3 sequence reads: CASSSFTDRRTGNTIYF. CDR3 in DNA: TGTGCCAGCAGCTCGTTCACTGACCGACGAACTGGAAACACCATATATTTT.

V and J are TRBV20-1 and TRBJ2-2, with D perhaps matching TRBD2 (6 bases). Trimming pared 0 bases from V and 6 bases from J, leaving 11 bases between. Germline V lookup: CDR1 DFQATT, CDR2 SNEGSKA (reference sequence). This CDR3 comprises 14 residues. In DNA form, the CDR3 reads TGCAGTGCTAGAGATCCGGGGGTGGCCGGGGAGCTGTTTTTT. Amino acid sequence: CSARDPGVAGELFF.

This clonotype has at least ten counts. The V call is TRBV20-1, the J call TRBJ2-1; 11 positions agree with TRBD2. The germline CDR1 and CDR2 sequences are DFQATT and SNEGSKA (reference sequence). V was pared by 6 bases and J by 7 bases, with 8 bases of the junction left unmatched. The CDR3 runs 14 residues. CDR3 sequence reads: CSAGTSGRENEQFF. CDR3 nucleotide sequence: TGCAGTGCCGGGACTAGCGGCCGTGAGAATGAGCAGTTCTTC.

This clonotype was recorded many times. V usage is TRBV27 and J usage is TRBJ2-1, with TRBD2 matching 7 bases. The germline CDR1 and CDR2 sequences are MNHEY and SMNVEV (reference sequence). With V trimmed by 8 bases and J by 1 base, 11 bases remained unmatched. This CDR3 region has 16 residues. The CDR3 reads CASDRKAGVSYNEQFF. Written as DNA, the CDR3 is TGTGCCAGCGATAGGAAGGCGGGAGTATCCTACAATGAGCAGTTCTTC.

This clonotype has ten or more counts. The V call is TRBV18, the J call TRBJ2-2; perhaps TRBD1 as D (5 bases). The CDR3 has 16 amino acids. Germline V CDR1 and CDR2: KGHSH, LQKENI. Trimming removed 4 bases from V and 0 bases from J, with 12 bases in between. The CDR3 nucleotides are TGTGCCAGCTCACAACGGACAACAACGAACACCGGGGAGCTGTTTTTT. This translates into CASSQRTTTNTGELFF.